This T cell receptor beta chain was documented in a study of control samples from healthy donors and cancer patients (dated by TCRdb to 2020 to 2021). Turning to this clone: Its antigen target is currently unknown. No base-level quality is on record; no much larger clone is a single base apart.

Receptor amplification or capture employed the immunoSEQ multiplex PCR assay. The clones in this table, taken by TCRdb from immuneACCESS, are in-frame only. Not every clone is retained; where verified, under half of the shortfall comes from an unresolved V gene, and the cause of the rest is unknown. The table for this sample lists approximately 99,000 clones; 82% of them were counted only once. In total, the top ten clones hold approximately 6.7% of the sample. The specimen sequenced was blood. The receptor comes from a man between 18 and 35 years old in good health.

The bases read TGTGCCAGCAGCCAAGAGGGACTGCGGGGGCTCGCAGATACGCAGTATTTT. Translated, it reads CASSQEGLRGLADTQYF. The chain couples TRBV14 to TRBJ2-3, with TRBD2 tentatively as D gene (7 bases match). V is cut by 0 bases and J by 4 bases, and the space between the germline ends is 17 bases. The germline V gene yields SGHDN for CDR1 and FVKESK for CDR2. The CDR3 starts with the cysteine, ends with the phenylalanine, and has 17 residues. Only the CDR3 DNA stays, 51 bases, in frame from base 1. Joined to the reference TRBV14 and TRBJ2-3 proteins, this CDR3 gives the full variable domain: EAGVTQFPSHSVIEKGQTVTLRCDPISGHDNLYWYRRVMGKEIKFLLHFVKESKQDESGMPNNRFLAERTGGTYSTLKVQPAELEDSGVYFCASSQEGLRGLADTQYFGPGTRLTVL.